This note documents a single T cell receptor beta chain sequence. CDR1 is MDHEN and CDR2 is SYDVKM in the germline V gene. V was trimmed by 3 bases and J by 6 bases, leaving 11 bases between them. The CDR3 has 13 residues. The protocol was immunoSEQ multiplex PCR, while the TCRdb copy is restricted to in-frame clones and leaves out a portion. Among under 2,500,000 clones listed, almost 96% were seen once. The data originate from a study of shared clonotypes between healthy human individuals. The V and J genes are TRBV28 and TRBJ1-2; possibly TRBD1 for D (5 bases). The sequenced sample was naive CD4+ T cells sorted from blood. Sample subset: CD45RA+ positively selected. This receptor was taken from a man aged 18-30 years in good health. CDR3 in amino acids: CASSLLTGDGYTF. The CDR3 DNA is TGTGCCAGCAGTTTGCTTACAGGTGATGGCTACACCTTC.